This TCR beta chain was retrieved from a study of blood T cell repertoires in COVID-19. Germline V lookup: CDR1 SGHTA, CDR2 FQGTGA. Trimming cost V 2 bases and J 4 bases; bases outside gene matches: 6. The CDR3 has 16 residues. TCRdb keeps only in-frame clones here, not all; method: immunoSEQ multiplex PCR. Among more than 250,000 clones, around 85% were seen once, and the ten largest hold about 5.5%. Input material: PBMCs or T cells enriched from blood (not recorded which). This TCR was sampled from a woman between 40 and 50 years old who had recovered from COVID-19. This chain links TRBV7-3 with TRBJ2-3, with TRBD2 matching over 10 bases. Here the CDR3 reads CASSLVGLATSDTQYF. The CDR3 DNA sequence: TGTGCCAGCAGCTTAGTGGGACTAGCGACTTCAGATACGCAGTATTTT.